This TCR beta chain originates from a study of blood T cell repertoires in COVID-19. Background on the study: Sites in the United States, Italy and Spain provided acute and convalescent COVID-19 samples. The cDNA or gDNA used as material had been derived from T cells, B-cell-depleted T cells, or PBMCs.

In the original processing: Amplifying reference gene primers gave estimates of nucleated cell counts. The method was immunoSEQ multiplex PCR; TCRdb's version includes in-frame clones alone and lacks a portion of them. Clonal size and the V and J genes are those of that table, whereas D and trimming came from the DNA. This table has a few hundred thousand clones, approximately 81% appearing once. V lost 5 bases, J lost 1 base, and 3 bases stayed unmatched. Germline V CDR1 and CDR2: SGHAT, FQDESV (reference sequence). The CDR3 is made up of 14 amino acids. J is TRBJ1-2 and V is TRBV11-1; TRBD1 matches at 8 bases. The sample taken for sequencing was peripheral blood. The sequence was collected from a woman aged 18-30 years with acute or convalescent COVID-19. The CDR3 region has the DNA TGTGCCAGCAGCCCGGGACAGGATAACTATGGCTACACCTTC. Residues: CASSPGQDNYGYTF.